This entry lists 17 T cell receptor beta chains sequenced from one sample in a study of T cells in narcolepsy. The method was immunoSEQ multiplex PCR; TCRdb's version includes in-frame clones alone and lacks a portion of them. This table holds around 35,000 clones, approximately 80% found once. Specimen: memory (CD45RA-) CD4+ T cells from blood. These receptors all come from a human donor in good health.

The rearrangement uses TRBV5-8 and TRBJ1-1; D not resolved. Germline lookup yields CDR1 SGHTS and CDR2 YDEGEE. The CDR3 loop spans 14 amino acids. V shed 1 base and J shed 1 base, with 8 bases lying between them. In nucleotides, the CDR3 is TGTGCCAGCAGCTTGCTCGGCCGGAACACTGAAGCTTTCTTT. The encoded protein is CASSLLGRNTEAFF.

V and J are TRBV6-6 and TRBJ1-5; 12 nucleotides line up with TRBD1. Germline loops: CDR1 MNHNY, CDR2 SVGAGI (reference sequence). The CDR3 sequence is 16 residues long. V lost 4 bases, J lost 6 bases, and 7 bases stayed unmatched. The DNA for the CDR3 is TGTGCCAGCAGTTTCTGGGGACAGGGGGCAGGTCAGCCCCAGCATTTT. It yields the protein CASSFWGQGAGQPQHF.

CDR3 amino acids: CASSGRGLAGFVDTQYF. The CDR3 region has the DNA TGTGCCAGCAGTGGAAGAGGACTAGCGGGGTTTGTAGATACGCAGTATTTT. The chain carries TRBV2 and TRBJ2-3, with 12 positions matching TRBD2. The junction had 10 bases not matched to a gene; V was cut back by 4 bases and J by 5 bases. The CDR3 is 17 residues long. Germline loops: CDR1 SNHLY, CDR2 FYNNEI.

The V call is TRBV28, the J call TRBJ2-3, with 8 nucleotides matching TRBD2. CDR3 size: 16 residues. The V segment lost 1 base and the J segment 3 bases; nucleotides outside the gene matches: 6. Germline CDR1 reads MDHEN; CDR2 reads SYDVKM. The CDR3 protein is CASSLSTSGTTDTQYF. CDR3 sequence (DNA): TGTGCCAGCAGTTTATCTACTAGCGGAACAACAGATACGCAGTATTTT. Looking up the rest from reference TRBV28 and TRBJ2-3 gives the full variable domain: DVKVTQSSRYLVKRTGEKVFLECVQDMDHENMFWYRQDPGLGLRLIYFSYDVKMKEKGDIPEGYSVSREKKERFSLILESASTNQTSMYLCASSLSTSGTTDTQYFGPGTRLTVL.

The rearrangement joins TRBV9 to TRBJ2-3; D unclear. CDR3 size: 12 residues. Per the germline V gene, CDR1 is SGDLS and CDR2 is YYNGEE. Between the trimmed V and J ends, which lost 7 bases and 2 bases, there was a span of 8 bases. In nucleotides, the CDR3 is TGTGCCAGCTCCTTCGACACAGATACGCAGTATTTT. Its protein is CASSFDTDTQYF.

The chain has TRBV2 and TRBJ1-6, with D perhaps TRBD1 (5 bases). Germline V gene lookup returns CDR1 SNHLY and CDR2 FYNNEI. The CDR3 consists of 14 residues. V shed 0 bases and J shed 10 bases, with 10 bases lying between them. The CDR3 sequence is CASSEARGGSPLHF. CDR3 coding DNA: TGTGCCAGCAGTGAAGCCCGGGGCGGATCACCCCTCCACTTT.

V usage is TRBV4-2 and J usage is TRBJ1-6, with 10 bases aligning to TRBD1. The CDR3 sequence is 16 residues long. Trimming took 0 bases from V and 9 from J; bases not matched to a gene: 5. Germline V lookup: CDR1 LGHNA, CDR2 YNFKEQ. The CDR3 region has the DNA TGTGCCAGCAGCCAAGAAATTGGGACAGGGGTTTCACCCCTCCACTTT. Translating gives CASSQEIGTGVSPLHF.

This chain connects TRBV18 to TRBJ2-5, with D unresolved. The CDR3 extends over 13 amino acids. The germline V gene encodes CDR1 KGHSH and CDR2 LQKENI. With 3 bases removed from V and 5 bases from J, the gap between germline ends came to 10 bases. The CDR3 loop reads CASSPGPGETQYF. The CDR3 coding sequence is TGTGCCAGCTCACCTGGTCCTGGGGAGACCCAGTACTTC.

V gene TRBV19 combines with J gene TRBJ2-6; the D gene could be TRBD1 or TRBD2 (5 bases each). CDR3 size: 15 residues. The ends were cut back, 1 base at V and 2 bases at J, with 6 bases in the middle. Germline CDR1 LNHDA, CDR2 SQIVND (reference sequence). This CDR3 reads CASSIGGAGANVLTF. CDR3 coding DNA: TGTGCCAGTAGTATAGGAGGGGCTGGGGCCAACGTCCTGACTTTC.

This clone occurred a few times. This chain links TRBV19 with TRBJ2-7; TRBD1 agrees at 8 bases. Germline V gene sequence: CDR1 LNHDA, CDR2 SQIVND (reference sequence). CDR3 length equals 14 residues. The V gene end was trimmed by 6 bases and the J gene end by 0 bases; junction bases not matched to a gene: 4. The DNA of the CDR3 is TGTGCCAGTAGCAGGGACAGGAGCTCCTACGAGCAGTACTTC. Translated, it gives CASSRDRSSYEQYF.

This rearrangement joins TRBV28 to TRBJ1-1; D is perhaps TRBD1 (5 bases). Trimming removed 3 bases from V and 4 bases from J, with 21 bases in between. Per germline, CDR1 MDHEN and CDR2 SYDVKM. This CDR3 has 17 amino acids. CDR3 amino acids: CASSLGFGAHWGTEAFF. In DNA, the CDR3 is TGTGCCAGCAGTTTGGGGTTCGGGGCCCACTGGGGCACTGAAGCTTTCTTT.

This CDR3 reads CASSLGRDRGGEQYF. DNA of the CDR3: TGTGCCAGCAGCTTAGGACGGGACAGGGGAGGCGAGCAGTACTTC. The chain is built from TRBV7-2 and TRBJ2-7; 10 nucleotides agree with TRBD1. The J segment lost 6 bases and the V segment lost 1 base, leaving 6 bases of the junction unmatched. This CDR3 spans 15 amino acids. Germline V gives CDR1 SGHTA, CDR2 FQGNSA.

The V and J genes are TRBV5-4 and TRBJ1-2, with 7 bases that match TRBD1. This CDR3 spans 16 amino acids. The V gene end was trimmed by 6 bases and the J gene end by 5 bases; junction bases not matched to a gene: 16. Germline V gene lookup returns CDR1 SGHNT and CDR2 YYREEE (reference sequence). CDR3 nucleotides: TGTGCCAGCACCAAACCAGGACAGGAGGGGATATATGGCTACACCTTC. Translating gives CASTKPGQEGIYGYTF.

The chain combines TRBV18 with TRBJ1-1, with D uncertain. The CDR3 has 13 residues. Germline loops: CDR1 KGHSH, CDR2 LQKENI. Trimming stripped 3 bases from V and 3 bases from J, with 8 bases between. CDR3 sequence (DNA): TGTGCCAGCTCACCCCCAGGAGACACTGAAGCTTTCTTT. This gives the protein CASSPPGDTEAFF. Supplemented by reference TRBV18 and TRBJ1-1, the full variable domain reads NAGVMQNPRHLVRRRGQEARLRCSPMKGHSHVYWYRQLPEEGLKFMVYLQKENIIDESGMPKERFSAEFPKEGPSILRIQQVVRGDSAAYFCASSPPGDTEAFFGQGTRLTVV.

V and J are TRBV5-1 and TRBJ1-2; D is unclear. This CDR3 is built from 15 residues. Trimming shortened V by 0 bases and J by 7 bases, and 16 bases separated the two germline ends. Germline lookup yields CDR1 SGHRS and CDR2 YFSETQ. The CDR3 spells CASSLESPVKGGYTF. The DNA of the CDR3 is TGCGCCAGCAGCTTGGAATCACCCGTGAAGGGTGGCTACACCTTC.

The genes are TRBV4-2 and TRBJ2-5, with D unresolved. Germline values: CDR1 LGHNA, CDR2 YNFKEQ. Between the trimmed V and J ends, which lost 1 base and 0 bases, there was a span of 9 bases. The CDR3 is made up of 15 amino acids. CDR3: CASSQGEANQETQYF. CDR3 nucleotides: TGTGCCAGCAGCCAAGGAGAAGCGAACCAAGAGACCCAGTACTTC.

This clone has just one count. The genes are TRBV9 and TRBJ2-2; tentative D call: TRBD1 (5 bases). This CDR3 contains 16 residues. CDR1 is SGDLS and CDR2 is YYNGEE in the germline V gene. V was clipped by 4 bases and J by 0 bases, with 13 bases between them. CDR3 nucleotide sequence: TGTGCCAGCAGCTTGGGGCGAACTCCGAACACCGGGGAGCTGTTTTTT. Its protein is CASSLGRTPNTGELFF.